The next 6 T cell receptor beta chains were all read from a single sample in a study of regulatory T cells in long-lasting Graves disease. With iRepertoire HTBI primers and Arm-PCR of CDR3 regions, TCR beta libraries were built. One entry per CDR3 protein, called by TCRdb with MiXCR from the multiplex PCR reads. Of 200,000 to 250,000 distinct CDR3 sequences in the sample, roughly 19% were seen once. Time point in this sample: newly diagnosed GD, antithyroid drugs for less than 3 months. Generation of the TCR library employed RNA extracted from PBMCs. This same sample was also taken into another study, of T cells in Graves' hyperthyroidism and ophthalmopathy.

The source material was peripheral blood mononuclear cells (PBMCs), sampled at new diagnosis, from a patient treated with antithyroid drugs. All receptors come from a woman in her thirties with Graves disease.

This clonotype occurred many times. J is TRBJ1-1 and V is TRBV4-1; tentatively, D is TRBD1 (5 bases). The CDR3 consists of 15 residues. Trimming left V 1 base short and J 0 bases short, with 9 bases between. The germline V gene encodes CDR1 MGHRA and CDR2 YSYEKL. CDR3 residues: CASSQVGGVNTEAFF. The CDR3 coding sequence is TGCGCCAGCAGCCAAGTGGGGGGTGTGAACACTGAAGCTTTCTTT.

This clonotype was seen a handful of times. The genes are TRBV19 and TRBJ2-7; 12 nucleotides match TRBD1. Germline CDR1 reads LNHDA; CDR2 reads SQIVND (reference sequence). This CDR3 is 14 amino acids long. The V segment lost 6 bases and the J segment 5 bases; nucleotides outside the gene matches: 5. CDR3 loop: CASRTGTGGDEQYF. The CDR3 nucleotides are TGTGCCAGTAGAACCGGGACAGGGGGCGACGAGCAGTACTTC.

This clonotype has a count of ten or more. This chain links TRBV18 with TRBJ2-5; D not certain. The CDR3 spans 14 residues. Trimming took 0 bases from V and 2 from J, leaving 7 bases between them. CDR1 is KGHSH, CDR2 LQKENI, per germline. The CDR3 DNA sequence: TGTGCCAGCTCACCACCGGTCGGGCAAGAGACCCAGTACTTC. Encoded protein: CASSPPVGQETQYF.

A remark on this clonotype: Given a much more abundant clone one base away, this may be a read error. The V gene is TRBV7-9, the J gene TRBJ2-2; tentatively, D is TRBD1 (6 bases). Per the germline V gene, CDR1 is SEHNR and CDR2 is FQNEAQ (reference sequence). CDR3 length: 16 residues. The CDR3 sequence is CASSPEYRAHTGVLFF. The CDR3 DNA follows: TGTGCCAGCAGCCCAGAGTACAGGGCTCACACCGGGGTGCTGTTTTTT. The full variable domain, with the rest looked up from reference TRBV7-9 and TRBJ2-2, is DTGVSQNPRHKITKRGQNVTFRCDPISEHNRLYWYRQTLGQGPEFLTYFQNEAQLEKSRLLSDRFSAERPKGSFSTLEIQRTEQGDSAMYLCASSPEYRAHTGVLFFGEGSRLTVL.

This clonotype showed up many times. The rearrangement links TRBV27 to TRBJ2-7; D may match TRBD1 or TRBD2 (5 bases each). The CDR3 has 15 amino acids. Germline V gene lookup returns CDR1 MNHEY and CDR2 SMNVEV (reference sequence). Deletions cut 3 bases from V and 2 bases from J, with 14 bases between. The CDR3 sequence: CASSLMGDGAYEQYF. The CDR3 nucleotides are TGTGCCAGCAGTTTGATGGGGGACGGTGCCTACGAGCAGTACTTC.

The CDR3, as DNA: TGCAGTGCTACTCTAGCCGGGACTAGCGGGAGGGCCGCGCGGTTCTTC. This encodes CSATLAGTSGRAARFF. The genes are TRBV20-1 and TRBJ2-1; 16 positions match TRBD2. The CDR3 consists of 16 residues. V lost 4 bases to trimming and J lost 15 bases; unmatched junction nucleotides: 15. The V gene's germline CDR1 is DFQATT and CDR2 SNEGSKA (reference sequence).